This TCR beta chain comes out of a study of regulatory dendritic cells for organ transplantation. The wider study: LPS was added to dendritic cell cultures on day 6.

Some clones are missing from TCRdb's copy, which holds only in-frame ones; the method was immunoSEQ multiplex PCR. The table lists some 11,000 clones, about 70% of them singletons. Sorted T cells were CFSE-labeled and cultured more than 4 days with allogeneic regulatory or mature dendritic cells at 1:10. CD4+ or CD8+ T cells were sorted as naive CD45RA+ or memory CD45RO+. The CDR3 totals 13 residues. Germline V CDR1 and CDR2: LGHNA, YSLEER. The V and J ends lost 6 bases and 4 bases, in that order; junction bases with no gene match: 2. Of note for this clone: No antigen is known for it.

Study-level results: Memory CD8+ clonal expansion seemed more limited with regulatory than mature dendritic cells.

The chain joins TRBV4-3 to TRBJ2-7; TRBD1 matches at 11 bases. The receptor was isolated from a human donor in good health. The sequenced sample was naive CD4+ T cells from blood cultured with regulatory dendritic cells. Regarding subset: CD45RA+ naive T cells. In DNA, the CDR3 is TGCGCCAGCAGTAGGGACAGGGGGTACGAGCAGTACTTC. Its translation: CASSRDRGYEQYF.